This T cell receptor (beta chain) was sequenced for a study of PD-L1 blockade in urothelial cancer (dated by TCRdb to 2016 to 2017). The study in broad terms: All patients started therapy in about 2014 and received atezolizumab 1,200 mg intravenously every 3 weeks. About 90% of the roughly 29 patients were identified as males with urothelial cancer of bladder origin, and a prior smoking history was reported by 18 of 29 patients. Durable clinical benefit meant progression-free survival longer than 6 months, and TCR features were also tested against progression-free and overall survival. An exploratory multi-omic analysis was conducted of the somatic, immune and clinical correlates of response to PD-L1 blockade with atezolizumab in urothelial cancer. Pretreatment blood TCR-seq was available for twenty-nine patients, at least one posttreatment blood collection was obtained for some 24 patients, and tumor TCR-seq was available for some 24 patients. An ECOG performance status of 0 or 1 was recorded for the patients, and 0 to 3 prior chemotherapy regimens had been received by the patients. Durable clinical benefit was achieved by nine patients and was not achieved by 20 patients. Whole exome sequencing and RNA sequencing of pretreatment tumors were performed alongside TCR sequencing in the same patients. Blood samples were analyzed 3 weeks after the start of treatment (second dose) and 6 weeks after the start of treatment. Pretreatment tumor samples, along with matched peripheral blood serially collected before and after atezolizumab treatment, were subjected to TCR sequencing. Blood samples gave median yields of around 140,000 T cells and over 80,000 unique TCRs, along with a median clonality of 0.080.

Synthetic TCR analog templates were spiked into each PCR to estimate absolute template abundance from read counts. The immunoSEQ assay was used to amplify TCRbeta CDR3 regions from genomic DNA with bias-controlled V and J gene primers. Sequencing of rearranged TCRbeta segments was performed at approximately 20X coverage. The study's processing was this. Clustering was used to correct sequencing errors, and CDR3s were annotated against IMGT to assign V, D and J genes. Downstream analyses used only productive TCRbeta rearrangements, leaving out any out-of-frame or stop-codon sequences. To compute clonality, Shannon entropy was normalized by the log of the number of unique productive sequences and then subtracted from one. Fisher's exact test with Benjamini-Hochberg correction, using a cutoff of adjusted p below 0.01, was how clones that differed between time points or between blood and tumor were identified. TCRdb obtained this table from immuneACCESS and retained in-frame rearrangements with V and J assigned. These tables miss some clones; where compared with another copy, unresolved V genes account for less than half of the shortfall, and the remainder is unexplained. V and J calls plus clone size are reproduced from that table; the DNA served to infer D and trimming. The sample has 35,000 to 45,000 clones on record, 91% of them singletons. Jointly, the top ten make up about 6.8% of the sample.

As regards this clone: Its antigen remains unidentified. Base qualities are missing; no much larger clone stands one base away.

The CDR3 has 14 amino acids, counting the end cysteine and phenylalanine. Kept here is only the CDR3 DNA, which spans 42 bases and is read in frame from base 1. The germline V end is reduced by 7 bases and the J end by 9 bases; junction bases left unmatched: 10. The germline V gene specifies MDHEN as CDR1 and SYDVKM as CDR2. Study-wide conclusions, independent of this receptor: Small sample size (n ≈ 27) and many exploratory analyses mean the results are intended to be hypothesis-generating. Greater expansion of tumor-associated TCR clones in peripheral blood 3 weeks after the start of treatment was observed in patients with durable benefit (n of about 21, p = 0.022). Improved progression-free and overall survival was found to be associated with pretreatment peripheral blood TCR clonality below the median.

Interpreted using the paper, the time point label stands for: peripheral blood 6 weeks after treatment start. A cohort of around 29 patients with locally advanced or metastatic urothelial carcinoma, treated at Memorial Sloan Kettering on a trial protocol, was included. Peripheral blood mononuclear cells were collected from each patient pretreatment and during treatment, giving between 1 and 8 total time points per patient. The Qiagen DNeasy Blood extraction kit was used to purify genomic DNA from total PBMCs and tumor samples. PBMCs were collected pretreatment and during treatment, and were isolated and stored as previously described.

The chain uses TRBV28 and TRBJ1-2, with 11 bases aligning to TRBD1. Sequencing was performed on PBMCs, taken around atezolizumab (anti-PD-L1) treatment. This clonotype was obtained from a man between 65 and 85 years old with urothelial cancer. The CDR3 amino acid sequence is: CASIEGTGGGRYTF. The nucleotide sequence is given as TGTGCCAGCATCGAGGGGACAGGGGGGGGGCGCTACACCTTC.